The source of this TCR beta chain is a study of blood T cell repertoires in COVID-19. The V and J ends lost 4 bases and 4 bases respectively, with 11 bases between them. CDR1 and CDR2 from the germline V gene are SGHRS and YFSETQ. The CDR3 is made up of 13 amino acids. The sample holds a few counts of this clone. Produced via immunoSEQ multiplex PCR; TCRdb's table is partial and in-frame only. The sample yields 150,000 to 200,000 clones, more than 80% seen once. Recovery meant two consecutive negative NP/OP PCR tests, professional clearance, or resolved symptoms. The sample was PBMCs or T cells enriched from blood (not recorded which). The chain joins TRBV5-1 to TRBJ1-2, with D unclear. The sequence was collected from a man in his fifties who had recovered from COVID-19. In DNA form, the CDR3 reads TGCGCCAGCAGCGCGGGCCTTGCCTATGGCTACACCTTC. Amino acid sequence: CASSAGLAYGYTF.